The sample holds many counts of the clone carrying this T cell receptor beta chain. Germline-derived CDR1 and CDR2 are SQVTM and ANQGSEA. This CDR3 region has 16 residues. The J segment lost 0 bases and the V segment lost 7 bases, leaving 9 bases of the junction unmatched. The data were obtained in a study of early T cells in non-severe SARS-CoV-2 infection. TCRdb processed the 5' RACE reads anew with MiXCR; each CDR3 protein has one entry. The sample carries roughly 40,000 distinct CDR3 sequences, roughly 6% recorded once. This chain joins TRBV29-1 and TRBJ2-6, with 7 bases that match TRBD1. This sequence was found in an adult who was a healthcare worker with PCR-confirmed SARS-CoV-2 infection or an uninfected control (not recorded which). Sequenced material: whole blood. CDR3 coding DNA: TGCAGCGATCCCGGGACAGTCTGCTCTGGGGCCAACGTCCTGACTTTC. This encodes CSDPGTVCSGANVLTF.